One sample yielded the 21 T cell receptor beta chains listed below, sequenced in a study of naive and memory T cell subsets. The beta constant-region primer was an equimolar mix of two oligonucleotides covering TRBC1 and TRBC2. Nested alpha and beta constant-region primers with the SP2 primer drove four PCR rounds on ligated cDNA. TCRdb recomputed calls from the UMI-ligation and nested PCR reads with MiXCR, one row per CDR3 protein. The sample shows some 110,000 distinct CDR3 sequences, 36% of them seen only once. Source material: central memory CD4+ T cells from blood. These receptors originate from a human donor in good health.

This clonotype appeared a single time. The rearrangement uses TRBV10-3 and TRBJ2-2, with D perhaps TRBD2 (6 bases). V shed 3 bases and J shed 8 bases, with 7 bases lying between them. The CDR3 extends over 12 amino acids. Germline loops: CDR1 ENHRY, CDR2 SYGVKD. CDR3 in DNA: TGTGCCATCAGTGATGGACTAGGGGAGCTGTTTTTT. Translating it yields CAISDGLGELFF.

The rearrangement uses TRBV5-1 and TRBJ2-2; TRBD2 matches 11 bases. The germline V gene encodes CDR1 SGHRS and CDR2 YFSETQ. The CDR3 is 19 residues long. V lost 0 bases to trimming and J lost 6 bases; unmatched junction nucleotides: 13. DNA for the CDR3: TGCGCCAGCAGCTTGGCCCAGACTAGCGGGATGGGTTTTGCCGGGGAGCTGTTTTTT. It yields the protein CASSLAQTSGMGFAGELFF.

This clonotype appeared once. The gene calls are TRBV7-2 and TRBJ1-5, with D maybe TRBD1 (6 bases). This CDR3 region has 13 residues. V was clipped by 3 bases and J by 7 bases, with 10 bases between them. Germline V gene sequence: CDR1 SGHTA, CDR2 FQGNSA. The CDR3 sequence is CASSFGGRQPQHF. CDR3 nucleotide sequence: TGTGCCAGCAGCTTTGGGGGCCGGCAGCCCCAGCATTTT.

This clonotype was seen more than once but under ten times. The chain links TRBV19 to TRBJ2-2; 13 bases are shared with TRBD2. J was trimmed by 4 bases and V by 8 bases; bases with no gene match: 13. The CDR3 totals 18 residues. The germline V gene has CDR1 LNHDA and CDR2 SQIVND (reference sequence). CDR3 region: CASYTGLAGSLSTGELFF. The CDR3 region has the DNA TGTGCCAGTTACACGGGACTAGCGGGATCCCTGTCCACCGGGGAGCTGTTTTTT.

This clonotype was counted only a few times. The chain has TRBV20-1 and TRBJ2-4; TRBD2 matches at 7 bases. J was trimmed by 0 bases and V by 7 bases; bases with no gene match: 12. The CDR3 runs to 16 residues. Germline V gene sequence: CDR1 DFQATT, CDR2 SNEGSKA (reference sequence). CDR3 amino acids: CSVPRGAGLAKNIQYF. The CDR3 nucleotides are TGCAGTGTTCCTCGGGGAGCGGGGCTAGCCAAAAACATTCAGTACTTC.

V gene TRBV4-1 combines with J gene TRBJ2-5; D gene ambiguous. This CDR3 contains 13 residues. From germline, CDR1 is MGHRA and CDR2 YSYEKL. Trimming left V 1 base short and J 5 bases short, with 8 bases between. CDR3 nucleotides: TGCGCCAGCAGCCAAGTGGAGTTCGAGACCCAGTACTTC. Amino acid sequence: CASSQVEFETQYF.

The CDR3 is CASSLRQEWNTGELFF. In DNA, the CDR3 is TGTGCCAGCAGCCTTAGACAGGAATGGAACACCGGGGAGCTGTTTTTT. This rearrangement joins TRBV11-2 to TRBJ2-2; possibly TRBD1 for D (6 bases). The V end was cut by 5 bases, the J end by 1 base, with 14 bases between. The CDR3 covers 16 residues. Germline CDR1 reads SGHAT; CDR2 reads FQNNGV.

J is TRBJ2-7 and V is TRBV4-1, with D hard to call. V was pared by 4 bases and J by 5 bases, with 9 bases between. Per the germline V gene, CDR1 is MGHRA and CDR2 is YSYEKL. CDR3 length equals 12 residues. The CDR3 sequence is CASSPTPDEQYF. CDR3 sequence (DNA): TGCGCCAGCAGCCCCACTCCGGACGAGCAGTACTTC.

The chain employs TRBV25-1 and TRBJ2-1; perhaps TRBD2 as D (6 bases). Trimming took 5 bases from V and 4 from J, leaving 15 bases between them. CDR1 and CDR2 (germline): MGHDK, SYGVNS. The CDR3 has 15 residues. The CDR3 DNA reads as TGTGCCAGCAGTCAACTAGCTTCCCTTTACAATGAGCAGTTCTTC. Encoded protein: CASSQLASLYNEQFF.

J is TRBJ1-1 and V is TRBV9; TRBD1 matches 9 bases. Germline-derived CDR1 and CDR2 are SGDLS and YYNGEE. V dropped 4 bases and J dropped 1; count of bases not matched to a gene: 5. The CDR3 is 15 amino acids. This CDR3 is CASSPIQGANTEAFF. The CDR3 DNA reads as TGTGCCAGCAGCCCCATACAGGGGGCGAACACTGAAGCTTTCTTT.

This clonotype was picked up a small number of times. J is TRBJ2-7 and V is TRBV28, with D perhaps TRBD1 (6 bases). CDR1 is MDHEN and CDR2 is SYDVKM in the germline V gene. V lost 8 bases and J lost 0, with 14 bases in between. The CDR3 totals 14 residues. The CDR3 bases are TGTGCCAGCGCCCAGGGGCTTCACTCCTACGAGCAGTACTTC. Translated, it gives CASAQGLHSYEQYF.

This chain uses TRBV11-2 with TRBJ1-1; perhaps TRBD1 as D (6 bases). V was cut by 8 bases and J by 3 bases, with 16 bases left in between. This CDR3 has 14 amino acids. Per germline, CDR1 SGHAT and CDR2 FQNNGV. The CDR3 is CASRYGGSDTEAFF. The CDR3 DNA sequence: TGTGCCAGCCGATACGGGGGCAGTGACACTGAAGCTTTCTTT.

This clonotype was observed at least ten times. CDR3 in amino acids: CASSQVWDRNYEQYF. The CDR3 DNA sequence: TGTGCCAGCAGCCAAGTCTGGGACAGAAACTACGAGCAGTACTTC. The chain employs TRBV3-1 and TRBJ2-7; 7 bases agree with TRBD1. V lost 1 base to trimming and J lost 3 bases; unmatched junction nucleotides: 6. CDR3 length: 15 residues. In germline, CDR1 is LGHDT, CDR2 YNNKEL (reference sequence).

This clonotype was seen many times. The rearrangement links TRBV12-3 or TRBV12-4 to TRBJ1-1; 8 bases agree with TRBD1. V lost 6 bases and J lost 6; bases outside the gene matches: 6. This CDR3 has 13 residues. The CDR3 nucleotides read TGTGCCAGCAGCCGGGACAGGCTGTCTGAAGCTTTCTTT. It yields the protein CASSRDRLSEAFF.

This sequence joins TRBV7-3 and TRBJ2-1; 8 nucleotides line up with TRBD1. Germline V gives CDR1 SGHTA, CDR2 FQGTGA. V shed 5 bases and J 10 bases; nucleotides not matched to a gene: 7. The CDR3 contains 13 residues. This chain's CDR3 is CASSLLTGGEQFF. CDR3 nucleotide sequence: TGTGCCAGCAGCCTACTCACAGGGGGAGAGCAGTTCTTC. Full variable domain (remainder filled in from reference TRBV7-3 and TRBJ2-1): GAGVSQTPSNKVTEKGKYVELRCDPISGHTALYWYRQSLGQGPEFLIYFQGTGAADDSGLPNDRFFAVRPEGSVSTLKIQRTERGDSAVYLCASSLLTGGEQFFGPGTRLTVL.

This chain joins TRBV20-1 and TRBJ2-5, with D possibly TRBD2 on 6 matching bases. CDR1 is DFQATT and CDR2 is SNEGSKA in the germline V gene (reference sequence). The CDR3 contains 16 residues. With 0 bases removed from V and 3 bases from J, the gap between germline ends came to 17 bases. CDR3 sequence (DNA): TGCAGTGCTAGAGATCGTCTGGGCTGGGGGGAAGAGACCCAGTACTTC. As protein: CSARDRLGWGEETQYF.

The chain combines TRBV7-9 with TRBJ2-3; D remains unclear. V shed 5 bases and J shed 7 bases, with 16 bases lying between them. In germline, CDR1 is SEHNR, CDR2 FQNEAQ (reference sequence). This CDR3 is built from 14 residues. In DNA form, the CDR3 reads TGTGCCAGCAGCCCTCGGTCCGGATCCTATACGCAGTATTTT. Its protein product is CASSPRSGSYTQYF.

This rearrangement joins TRBV2 to TRBJ2-4; a weak D match, TRBD1 (5 bases). Per germline, CDR1 SNHLY and CDR2 FYNNEI. With 6 bases removed from V and 2 bases from J, the gap between germline ends came to 14 bases. The length of the CDR3 is 15 residues. CDR3 in amino acids: CASSVRQYSKNIQYF. The CDR3 coding sequence is TGTGCCAGCAGCGTCAGACAGTATTCCAAAAACATTCAGTACTTC.

V and J are TRBV12-3 or TRBV12-4 and TRBJ2-3, with 7 bases identical to TRBD2. This CDR3 has 14 amino acids. Trimming at V came to 8 bases and at J to 5 bases, leaving 10 bases not matched to a gene. The CDR3 sequence is CASGRGGFGDTQYF. The CDR3 coding sequence is TGTGCCAGCGGGAGGGGAGGTTTTGGAGATACGCAGTATTTT.

The genes are TRBV11-2 and TRBJ2-7; TRBD1 or TRBD2 may be the D gene (6 bases each). This CDR3 contains 16 residues. The V end lost 4 bases, the J end lost 5 bases, and 21 bases lay between the germline ends. Germline-derived CDR1 and CDR2 are SGHAT and FQNNGV. CDR3 region: CASSSEQQGLRDEQYF. CDR3 nucleotides: TGTGCCAGCAGCTCGGAGCAACAGGGACTTAGGGACGAGCAGTACTTC.

The chain has TRBV14 and TRBJ2-3, with D unclear. CDR1 and CDR2 from the germline V gene are SGHDN and FVKESK. This CDR3 has 13 residues. V lost 4 bases and J 2 bases, leaving 7 bases between the germline ends. As DNA, the CDR3 is TGTGCCAGCAGCCGACGATCCACAGATACGCAGTATTTT. This sequence encodes CASSRRSTDTQYF.